The rows below give T cell receptor beta chains drawn from one sample of a study of T cell responses to AZD1222 COVID-19 vaccine. The assay was immunoSEQ multiplex PCR, and TCRdb's table has in-frame clones only and misses some. The sample holds 200,000 to 250,000 clones, 90% to 95% seen once. The sample was peripheral blood, taken 28 days after the second dose of the MenACWY control vaccine. The source is an adult who received the MenACWY meningococcal vaccine as a control. Both conserved end residues are part of each CDR3. The order of the fields is D gene, clone size, J gene, V gene, CDR3 protein, CDR3 DNA. D genes are given only for firm matches. Expanded clones get a size class; other rows say once, few or many, or leave the size out.

>-|once|TRBJ2-3|TRBV5-1
CASTSMGGSVRDTQYF
TGCGCCAGCACCTCCATGGGAGGTTCTGTCAGGGATACGCAGTATTTT
>TRBD1|-|TRBJ1-2|TRBV9
CASSVTGWDVGYTF
TGTGCCAGCAGCGTGACAGGGTGGGATGTTGGCTACACCTTC
>-|once|TRBJ1-4|TRBV5-4
CASSLYGEKLFF
TGTGCCAGCAGCTTGTACGGCGAAAAACTGTTTTTT
>TRBD1|-|TRBJ1-2|TRBV10-3
CAISMDRESSGYTF
TGTGCCATCAGTATGGACAGGGAGTCGTCGGGCTACACCTTC
>TRBD1|-|TRBJ2-4|TRBV27
CASSSWTGGKNIQYF
TGTGCCAGCAGTTCATGGACAGGGGGCAAAAACATTCAGTACTTC
>TRBD2|-|TRBJ2-1|TRBV6-5
CASSPRVSGADEQFF
TGTGCCAGCAGTCCCCGGGTTAGCGGGGCCGATGAGCAGTTCTTC
>-|-|TRBJ1-5|TRBV5-6
CASSLKVQGSSQPQHF
TGTGCCAGCAGCTTGAAAGTCCAGGGAAGCAGTCAGCCCCAGCATTTT
>-|-|TRBJ1-5|TRBV6-5
CASRTFGQPQHF
TGTGCCAGCAGAACCTTTGGTCAGCCCCAGCATTTT
>-|-|TRBJ1-2|TRBV21-1
CASINGGDNKNYGYTF
TGTGCCAGCATCAACGGAGGGGACAATAAAAACTATGGCTACACCTTC
>-|few|TRBJ2-7|TRBV7-9
CASSSSGGETYEQYF
TGTGCCAGCAGCTCGTCAGGGGGGGAAACCTACGAGCAGTACTTC
>-|-|TRBJ2-5|TRBV9
CASSVAGAVQETQYF
TGTGCCAGCAGCGTAGCTGGGGCGGTTCAAGAGACCCAGTACTTC
>TRBD2|-|TRBJ2-1|TRBV6-5
CASSRTSGSDEQFF
TGTGCCAGCAGCCGGACTAGCGGGAGTGATGAGCAGTTCTTC
>-|-|TRBJ2-7|TRBV2
CASSESRTREQYF
TGTGCCAGCAGTGAAAGCAGGACGAGGGAGCAGTACTTC
>TRBD1|-|TRBJ1-2|TRBV27
CASRPGTAYGYTF
TGTGCCAGCAGACCCGGGACAGCTTATGGCTACACCTTC
>-|-|TRBJ2-3|TRBV9
CASSSRLADTQYF
TGTGCCAGCAGCTCAAGACTAGCAGATACGCAGTATTTT
>-|few|TRBJ2-3|TRBV7-2
CASSWLGGNTDTQYF
TGTGCCAGCAGCTGGCTTGGGGGAAACACAGATACGCAGTATTTT
>-|-|TRBJ2-2|TRBV11-2
CASSLSAGLNTGELFF
TGTGCCAGCAGCTTATCAGCGGGCCTGAACACCGGGGAGCTGTTTTTT
>TRBD2|-|TRBJ2-7|TRBV5-1
CASSTLAGGFSYEQYF
TGCGCCAGCAGCACACTAGCGGGAGGGTTCTCCTACGAGCAGTACTTC
>TRBD1|-|TRBJ1-2|TRBV5-6
CASSAGQGPRYGYTF
TGTGCCAGCAGCGCGGGACAGGGCCCGCGCTATGGCTACACCTTC
>-|-|TRBJ2-2|TRBV24-1
CATSGPPNTGELFF
TGTGCCACCAGCGGGCCCCCGAACACCGGGGAGCTGTTTTTT
>-|once|TRBJ1-6|TRBV14
CASSQGIQGFGNSPLHF
TGTGCCAGCAGCCAAGGCATTCAGGGTTTCGGTAATTCACCCCTCCACTTT
>-|-|TRBJ1-3|TRBV5-1
CASSSDGTSGNTIYF
TGCGCCAGCAGCTCGGACGGAACTTCTGGAAACACCATATATTTT
>-|once|TRBJ2-3|TRBV3-1/TRBV3-2
CASSQGAGADYTDTQYF
TGTGCCAGCAGCCAAGGCGCAGGGGCTGACTACACAGATACGCAGTATTTT
>-|-|TRBJ2-3|TRBV2
CASSNDGSTDTQYF
TGTGCCAGCAGCAACGACGGGAGCACAGATACGCAGTATTTT
>TRBD1|-|TRBJ1-3|TRBV20-1
CSASSGQGAGNTIYF
TGCAGTGCTAGTAGTGGACAGGGGGCCGGAAACACCATATATTTT
>-|once|TRBJ2-7|TRBV6-5
CASSYSDSYEQYF
TGTGCCAGCAGTTACTCCGACAGCTACGAGCAGTACTTC
>TRBD1|-|TRBJ2-2|TRBV9
CASSAQGARGTGELFF
TGTGCCAGCAGCGCTCAGGGGGCGCGTGGCACCGGGGAGCTGTTTTTT
>-|once|TRBJ1-4|TRBV4-1
CASSNRQVTNEKLFF
TGCGCCAGCAGCAATCGACAGGTCACTAATGAAAAACTGTTTTTT
>TRBD1|-|TRBJ2-7|TRBV7-8
CASSSGQARYEQYF
TGTGCCAGCAGCTCGGGACAGGCCCGCTACGAGCAGTACTTC
>-|-|TRBJ1-2|TRBV28
CASSLSPGGYTF
TGTGCCAGCAGTTTATCTCCGGGGGGCTACACCTTC
>TRBD1|-|TRBJ2-7|TRBV19
CASSIPVGTGSYEQYF
TGTGCCAGTAGTATTCCTGTCGGGACAGGGTCCTACGAGCAGTACTTC
>TRBD2|-|TRBJ2-3|TRBV27
CASSLGLATDTQYF
TGTGCCAGCAGTTTGGGACTAGCCACAGATACGCAGTATTTT
>-|-|TRBJ1-4|TRBV4-1
CASSQEDGSNEKLFF
TGCGCCAGCAGCCAGGAGGACGGATCTAATGAAAAACTGTTTTTT
>-|once|TRBJ1-1|TRBV5-1
CASSLDGRVNTEAFF
TGCGCCAGCAGCTTGGACGGTCGGGTGAACACTGAAGCTTTCTTT
>-|-|TRBJ1-2|TRBV28
CASSLTLMARRNVGYTF
TGTGCCAGCAGTTTAACCCTCATGGCAAGGCGGAATGTTGGCTACACCTTC
>-|-|TRBJ2-1|TRBV5-5
CASSVVIENEQFF
TGTGCCAGCAGCGTGGTTATTGAGAATGAGCAGTTCTTC
>-|-|TRBJ1-5|TRBV10-1
CAAAGVGPQHF
TGCGCCGCCGCAGGGGTAGGGCCCCAGCATTTT
>TRBD2|-|TRBJ2-3|TRBV2
CASSPIGLVETDTQYF
TGTGCCAGCAGCCCCATCGGACTAGTAGAAACAGATACGCAGTATTTT
>-|once|TRBJ1-4|TRBV18
CASSIGPNEKLFF
TGTGCCAGCTCAATCGGACCTAATGAAAAACTGTTTTTT
>-|-|TRBJ2-7|TRBV6-5
CASSYSANGNYEQYF
TGTGCCAGCAGTTACTCTGCAAACGGAAACTACGAGCAGTACTTC
>-|-|TRBJ1-1|TRBV27
CASSWAIGTEAFF
TGTGCCAGTAGTTGGGCTATCGGCACTGAAGCTTTCTTT
>-|-|TRBJ1-2|TRBV2
CASSVWEGRNYGYTF
TGTGCCAGCAGTGTTTGGGAAGGGCGAAACTATGGCTACACCTTC
>-|-|TRBJ1-5|TRBV6-1
CASSEYQPQHF
TGTGCCAGCAGTGAGTACCAGCCCCAGCATTTT
>-|-|TRBJ1-4|TRBV4-1
CASRDSFEKLFF
TGCGCCAGCAGGGACAGCTTTGAAAAACTGTTTTTT
>-|-|TRBJ2-1|TRBV5-1
CASSPPGRPEQFF
TGCGCCAGCAGCCCACCGGGGCGCCCAGAGCAGTTCTTC